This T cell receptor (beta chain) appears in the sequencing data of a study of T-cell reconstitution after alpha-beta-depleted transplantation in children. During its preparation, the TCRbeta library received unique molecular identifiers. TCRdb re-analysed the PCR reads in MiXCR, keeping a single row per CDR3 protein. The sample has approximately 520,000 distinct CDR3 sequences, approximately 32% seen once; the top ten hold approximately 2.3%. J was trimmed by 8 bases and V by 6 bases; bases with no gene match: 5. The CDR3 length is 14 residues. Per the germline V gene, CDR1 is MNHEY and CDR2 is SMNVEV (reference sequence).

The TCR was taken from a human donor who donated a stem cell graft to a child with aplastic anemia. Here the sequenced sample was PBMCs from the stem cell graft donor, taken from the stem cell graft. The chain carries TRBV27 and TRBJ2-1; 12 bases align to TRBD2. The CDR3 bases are TGTGCCAGCAGCCGACTAGCGGGAGCCCATGAGCAGTTCTTC. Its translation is CASSRLAGAHEQFF.